This paragraph reports one TCR beta chain. CDR3 length: 14 residues. The germline V gene encodes CDR1 SGHTA and CDR2 FQGTGA. V lost 2 bases and J lost 1, with 9 bases in between. As processed by the authors: Nucleated cell counts were estimated from reference gene primer amplification. Generated by immunoSEQ multiplex PCR, the TCRdb table keeps only in-frame clones and is missing some. The DNA was the basis for D and trimming; V, J and clone size are from that table. The repertoire consists of roughly 290,000 clones, with approximately 86% occurring once and the leading ten covering 0.87%. Seattle participants joined during active infection and were tracked over time. The sample originates from a study of blood T cell repertoires in COVID-19. Study overall: Both acute and convalescent COVID-19 samples were obtained from the United States, Italy and Spain. Nucleic acid was either cDNA or gDNA, and it came from T cells, B-cell-depleted T cells, or PBMCs.

The clonotype originates from a human donor with COVID-19, enrolled during active disease. The donor label of this sample is uncertain. The chain couples TRBV7-3 to TRBJ2-7; D is perhaps TRBD1 (5 bases). Sequences were obtained from peripheral blood. The CDR3 DNA sequence: TGTGCCAGCAGCTTATTCCCAGGGTCCTACGAGCAGTACTTC. Translated: CASSLFPGSYEQYF.